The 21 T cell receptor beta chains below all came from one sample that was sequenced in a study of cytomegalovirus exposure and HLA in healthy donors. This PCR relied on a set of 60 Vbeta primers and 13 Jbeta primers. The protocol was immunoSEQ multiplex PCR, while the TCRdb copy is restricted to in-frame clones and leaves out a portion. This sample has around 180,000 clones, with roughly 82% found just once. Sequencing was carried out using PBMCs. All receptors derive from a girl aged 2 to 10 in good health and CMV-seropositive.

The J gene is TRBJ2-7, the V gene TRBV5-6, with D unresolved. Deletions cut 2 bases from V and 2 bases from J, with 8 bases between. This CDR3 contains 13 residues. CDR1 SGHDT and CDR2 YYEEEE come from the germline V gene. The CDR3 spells CASSFLRTYEQYF. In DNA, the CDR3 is TGTGCCAGCAGCTTTCTACGCACCTACGAGCAGTACTTC.

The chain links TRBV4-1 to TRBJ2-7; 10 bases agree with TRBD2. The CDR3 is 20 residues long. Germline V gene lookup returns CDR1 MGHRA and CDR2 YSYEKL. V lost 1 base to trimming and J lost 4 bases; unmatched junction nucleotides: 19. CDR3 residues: CASSQVASGGTFPVLYEQYF. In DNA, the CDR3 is TGCGCCAGCAGCCAAGTGGCTAGCGGGGGTACATTCCCGGTTTTGTACGAGCAGTACTTC.

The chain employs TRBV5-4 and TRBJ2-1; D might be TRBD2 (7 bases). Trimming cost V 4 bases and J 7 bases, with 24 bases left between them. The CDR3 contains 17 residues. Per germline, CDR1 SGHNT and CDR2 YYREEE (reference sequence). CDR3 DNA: TGTGCCAGCAGCACTCCTCTTCAGGGGAGGGGGAGGAATGAGCAGTTCTTC. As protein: CASSTPLQGRGRNEQFF. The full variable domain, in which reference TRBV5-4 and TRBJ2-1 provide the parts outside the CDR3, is ETGVTQSPTHLIKTRGQQVTLRCSSQSGHNTVSWYQQALGQGPQFIFQYYREEENGRGNFPPRFSGLQFPNYSSELNVNALELDDSALYLCASSTPLQGRGRNEQFFGPGTRLTVL.

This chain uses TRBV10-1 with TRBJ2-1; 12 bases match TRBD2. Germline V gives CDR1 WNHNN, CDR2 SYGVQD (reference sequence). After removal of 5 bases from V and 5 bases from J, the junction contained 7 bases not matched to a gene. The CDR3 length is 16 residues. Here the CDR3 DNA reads TGCGCCAGCAGTCCAACTAGCGGGGGGCCACACAATGAGCAGTTCTTC. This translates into CASSPTSGGPHNEQFF.

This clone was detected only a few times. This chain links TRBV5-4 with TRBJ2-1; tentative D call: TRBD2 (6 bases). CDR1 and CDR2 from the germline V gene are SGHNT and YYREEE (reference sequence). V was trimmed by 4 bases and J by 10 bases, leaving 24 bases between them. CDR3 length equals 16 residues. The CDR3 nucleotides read TGTGCCAGCAGCCTGGAGCCGTTTGACGGGAGTTTAGAGCAGTTCTTC. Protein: CASSLEPFDGSLEQFF.

This CDR3 reads CASSPVDEGDYGYTF. CDR3 coding DNA: TGTGCCAGCAGTCCGGTAGACGAGGGAGACTATGGCTACACCTTC. The genes are TRBV28 and TRBJ1-2; D uncertain. The ends were cut back, 5 bases at V and 3 bases at J, with 16 bases in the middle. Germline V lookup: CDR1 MDHEN, CDR2 SYDVKM. The CDR3 consists of 15 residues.

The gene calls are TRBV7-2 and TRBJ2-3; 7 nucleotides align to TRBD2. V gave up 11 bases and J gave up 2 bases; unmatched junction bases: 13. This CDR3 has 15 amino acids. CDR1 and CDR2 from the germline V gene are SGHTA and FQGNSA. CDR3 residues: CAWKRGPSHTDTQYF. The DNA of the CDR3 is TGTGCCTGGAAGCGGGGACCGTCGCACACAGATACGCAGTATTTT.

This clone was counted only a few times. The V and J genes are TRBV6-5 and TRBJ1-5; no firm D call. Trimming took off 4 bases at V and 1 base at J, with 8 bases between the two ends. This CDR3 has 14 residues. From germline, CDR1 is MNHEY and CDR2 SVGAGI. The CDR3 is CASSSGGSNQPQHF. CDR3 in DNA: TGTGCCAGCAGTTCAGGAGGGAGCAATCAGCCCCAGCATTTT.

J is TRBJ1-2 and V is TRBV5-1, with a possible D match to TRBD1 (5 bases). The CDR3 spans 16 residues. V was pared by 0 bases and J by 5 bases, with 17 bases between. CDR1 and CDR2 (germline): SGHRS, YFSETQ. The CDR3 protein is CASSLASGGTSYGYTF. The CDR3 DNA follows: TGCGCCAGCAGCTTGGCCAGTGGGGGGACCTCTTATGGCTACACCTTC.

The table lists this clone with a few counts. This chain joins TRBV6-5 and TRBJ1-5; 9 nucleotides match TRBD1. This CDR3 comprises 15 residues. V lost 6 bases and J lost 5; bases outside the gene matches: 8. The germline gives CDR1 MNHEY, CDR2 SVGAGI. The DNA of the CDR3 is TGTGCCAGCAGGTCGGGACAGGGATCGCATCAGCCCCAGCATTTT. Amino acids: CASRSGQGSHQPQHF.

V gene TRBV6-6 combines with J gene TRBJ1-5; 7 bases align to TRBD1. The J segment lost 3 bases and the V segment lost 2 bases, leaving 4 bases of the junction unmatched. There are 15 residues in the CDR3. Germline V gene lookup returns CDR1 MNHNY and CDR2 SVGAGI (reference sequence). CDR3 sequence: CASSYGGQNNQPQHF. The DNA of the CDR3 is TGTGCCAGCAGTTACGGGGGACAGAACAATCAGCCCCAGCATTTT.

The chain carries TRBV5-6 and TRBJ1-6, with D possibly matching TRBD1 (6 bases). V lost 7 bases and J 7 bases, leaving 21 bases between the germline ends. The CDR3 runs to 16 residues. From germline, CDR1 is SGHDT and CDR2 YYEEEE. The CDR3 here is CASLQLMTGGNSPLHF. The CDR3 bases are TGTGCCAGCCTTCAGCTTATGACAGGAGGCAATTCACCCCTCCACTTT.

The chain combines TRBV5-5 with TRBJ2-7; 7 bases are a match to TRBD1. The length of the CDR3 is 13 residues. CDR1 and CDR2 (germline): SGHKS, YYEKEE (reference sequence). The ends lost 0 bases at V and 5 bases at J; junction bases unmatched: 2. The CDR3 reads CASSLVGTDEQYF. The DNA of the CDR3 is TGTGCCAGCAGCTTGGTGGGGACAGACGAGCAGTACTTC.

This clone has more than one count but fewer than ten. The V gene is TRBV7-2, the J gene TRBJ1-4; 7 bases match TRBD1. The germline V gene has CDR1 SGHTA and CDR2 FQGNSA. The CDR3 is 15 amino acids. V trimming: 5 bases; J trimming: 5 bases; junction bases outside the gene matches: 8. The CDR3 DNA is TGTGCCAGCAGCCGTTGGGGACAGCAAAATGAAAAACTGTTTTTT. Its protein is CASSRWGQQNEKLFF.

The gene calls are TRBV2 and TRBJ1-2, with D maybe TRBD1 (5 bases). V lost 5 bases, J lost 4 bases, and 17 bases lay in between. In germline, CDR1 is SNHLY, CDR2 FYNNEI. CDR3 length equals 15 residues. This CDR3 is CASSIGPRGTYGYTF. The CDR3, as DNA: TGTGCCAGCAGTATAGGACCGCGGGGGACCTATGGCTACACCTTC.

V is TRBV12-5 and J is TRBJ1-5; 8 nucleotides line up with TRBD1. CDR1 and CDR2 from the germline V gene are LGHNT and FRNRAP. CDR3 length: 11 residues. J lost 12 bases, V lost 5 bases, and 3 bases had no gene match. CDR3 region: CASGLDRVQHF. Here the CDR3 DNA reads TGTGCTAGTGGTCTGGACAGGGTCCAGCATTTT.

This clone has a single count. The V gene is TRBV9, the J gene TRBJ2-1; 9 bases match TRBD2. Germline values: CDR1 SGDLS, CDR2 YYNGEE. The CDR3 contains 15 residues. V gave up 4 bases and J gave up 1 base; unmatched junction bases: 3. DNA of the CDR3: TGTGCCAGCAGCAAGACTAGCGGATCCTACAATGAGCAGTTCTTC. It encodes CASSKTSGSYNEQFF.

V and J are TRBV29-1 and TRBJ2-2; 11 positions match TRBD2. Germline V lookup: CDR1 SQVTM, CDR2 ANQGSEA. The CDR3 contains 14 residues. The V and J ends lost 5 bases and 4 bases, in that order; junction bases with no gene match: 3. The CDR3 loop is CSVKGTSGTGELFF. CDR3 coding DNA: TGCAGCGTTAAAGGGACTAGCGGCACCGGGGAGCTGTTTTTT.

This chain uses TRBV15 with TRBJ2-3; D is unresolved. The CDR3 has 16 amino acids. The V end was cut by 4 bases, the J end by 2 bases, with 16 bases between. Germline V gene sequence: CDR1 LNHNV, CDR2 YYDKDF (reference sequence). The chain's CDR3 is CATSTPRLEYTDTQYF. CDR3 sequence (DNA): TGTGCCACCAGCACCCCTAGACTGGAATACACAGATACGCAGTATTTT.

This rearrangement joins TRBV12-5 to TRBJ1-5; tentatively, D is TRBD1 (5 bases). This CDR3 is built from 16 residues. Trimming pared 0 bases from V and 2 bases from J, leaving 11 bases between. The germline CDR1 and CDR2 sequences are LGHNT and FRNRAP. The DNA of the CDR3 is TGTGCTAGTGGTTTGGTACGTGACAGCGGCAATCAGCCCCAGCATTTT. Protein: CASGLVRDSGNQPQHF.

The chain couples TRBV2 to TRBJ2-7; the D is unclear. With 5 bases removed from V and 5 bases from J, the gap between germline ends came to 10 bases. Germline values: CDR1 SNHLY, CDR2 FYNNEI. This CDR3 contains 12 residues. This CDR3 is CASSRDTDEQYF. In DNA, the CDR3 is TGTGCCAGCAGTCGTGACACCGACGAGCAGTACTTC. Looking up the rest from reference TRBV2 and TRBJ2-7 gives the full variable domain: EPEVTQTPSHQVTQMGQEVILRCVPISNHLYFYWYRQILGQKVEFLVSFYNNEISEKSEIFDDQFSVERPDGSNFTLKIRSTKLEDSAMYFCASSRDTDEQYFGPGTRLTVT.